What follows are 27 T cell receptor beta chains derived from one specimen sequenced in a study of persistence of HIV-infected CD4 T cells. The antigens of these receptors remain unknown. Anti-CD3/anti-CD28 beads served as a nonspecific positive control stimulus. Sorting of responding CD4+ T cells relied on upregulated CD40 ligand together with CD69. The immunoSEQ assay was version 4, run in survey mode. TCRdb keeps only in-frame clones here, not all; method: immunoSEQ multiplex PCR. The data hold more than 35,000 clones, with approximately 93% observed a single time. The input for sequencing was CD4+ T cells sorted from PBMCs after approximately 18-hour stimulation, taken from a patient who received antiretroviral therapy. The source is an adult man with HIV who was CMV-seropositive.

The CDR3 loop reads CASSHSPGGNYGYTF. The CDR3 region has the DNA TGTGCCAGCAGCCATTCCCCAGGGGGAAACTATGGCTACACCTTC. The chain recombines TRBV7-8 with TRBJ1-2, with TRBD1 identical over 7 bases. Germline V gene lookup returns CDR1 SGHVS and CDR2 FQNEAQ. The CDR3 totals 15 residues. Losses at the gene ends were 5 bases for V and 2 bases for J; bases not matched to a gene: 8. Complete variable domain (other parts from reference TRBV7-8 and TRBJ1-2): GAGVSQSPRYKVAKRGQDVALRCDPISGHVSLFWYQQALGQGPEFLTYFQNEAQLDKSGLPSDRFFAERPEGSVSTLKIQRTQQEDSAVYLCASSHSPGGNYGYTFGSGTRLTVV.

In this sample, this clone turned up a few times. The chain is built from TRBV28 and TRBJ1-1, with D unresolved. Germline loops: CDR1 MDHEN, CDR2 SYDVKM. The V end was cut by 6 bases, the J end by 5 bases, with 16 bases between. The CDR3 consists of 14 residues. In DNA, the CDR3 is TGTGCCAGCAGAGGCCGGGTTTCTCGGACTGAAGCTTTCTTT. Its protein product is CASRGRVSRTEAFF. The full variable domain, completed using reference TRBV28 and TRBJ1-1, is DVKVTQSSRYLVKRTGEKVFLECVQDMDHENMFWYRQDPGLGLRLIYFSYDVKMKEKGDIPEGYSVSREKKERFSLILESASTNQTSMYLCASRGRVSRTEAFFGQGTRLTVV.

This sequence joins TRBV2 and TRBJ2-3; TRBD2 aligns across 14 bases. The CDR3 is 20 residues long. The V segment lost 7 bases and the J segment 0 bases; nucleotides outside the gene matches: 15. Germline V gives CDR1 SNHLY, CDR2 FYNNEI. The CDR3 bases are TGTGCCAGCATGTTGAGTACCGGACTAGCGGGGGGCCGGAGCACAGATACGCAGTATTTT. Translating gives CASMLSTGLAGGRSTDTQYF.

J is TRBJ1-3 and V is TRBV6-5; D unclear. V lost 6 bases, J lost 6 bases, and 9 bases lay in between. The CDR3 has 12 residues. The germline CDR1 and CDR2 sequences are MNHEY and SVGAGI. CDR3 in amino acids: CASRAGKNTIYF. The DNA of the CDR3 is TGTGCCAGCAGAGCCGGGAAAAACACCATATATTTT.

A remark on this clone: This sample also contains other DNA sequences that code for the same CDR3. The chain combines TRBV27 with TRBJ1-2, with a weak D call TRBD1 (6 bases). The CDR3 extends over 13 amino acids. Deletions cut 6 bases from V and 8 bases from J, with 16 bases between. Germline lookup yields CDR1 MNHEY and CDR2 SMNVEV (reference sequence). CDR3 protein: CASSFRGGEGYTF. In DNA form, the CDR3 reads TGTGCCAGCAGCTTCCGCGGGGGCGAGGGCTACACCTTC.

This clone appeared a single time. The V gene is TRBV3-1 (or the pseudogene TRBV3-2), the J gene TRBJ1-5; possibly TRBD1 for D (6 bases). V was cut by 3 bases and J by 4 bases, with 7 bases left in between. This CDR3 has 13 amino acids. Germline values: CDR1 LGHDT, CDR2 YNNKEL (reference sequence). In DNA, the CDR3 is TGTGCCAGCAGCCATAGGGGGAATCAGCCCCAGCATTTT. Translated, it gives CASSHRGNQPQHF.

In DNA form, the CDR3 reads TGCGCCAGCAGCTCACTCAGGGCGGCTAATGAAAAACTGTTTTTT. It is translated as CASSSLRAANEKLFF. The J gene is TRBJ1-4, the V gene TRBV5-1, with D perhaps TRBD1 (5 bases). Trimming removed 3 bases from V and 3 bases from J, with 12 bases in between. Per germline, CDR1 SGHRS and CDR2 YFSETQ. The CDR3 consists of 15 residues.

The gene calls are TRBV9 and TRBJ1-3; the D is unclear. The germline V gene has CDR1 SGDLS and CDR2 YYNGEE. The ends were cut back, 5 bases at V and 0 bases at J, with 9 bases in the middle. The CDR3 spans 14 residues. The DNA of the CDR3 is TGTGCCAGCAGGCCGGGGAGCTCTGGAAACACCATATATTTT. This gives the protein CASRPGSSGNTIYF.

This chain links TRBV18 with TRBJ1-3; D not resolved. V gave up 3 bases and J gave up 3 bases, with 3 bases separating them. This CDR3 is 12 amino acids long. Germline assignment: CDR1 KGHSH and CDR2 LQKENI. For the CDR3, the DNA is TGTGCCAGCTCACCGAATGGAAACACCATATATTTT. Its protein is CASSPNGNTIYF.

The chain recombines TRBV27 with TRBJ1-1, with D maybe TRBD1 (5 bases). The CDR3 is 14 residues long. Germline V gives CDR1 MNHEY, CDR2 SMNVEV (reference sequence). The ends were cut back, 6 bases at V and 6 bases at J, with 17 bases in the middle. This CDR3 is CASRTASIGAEAFF. The CDR3 nucleotides are TGTGCCAGCAGGACAGCTTCCATAGGCGCTGAAGCTTTCTTT.

For this clone: In the same sample, other DNA sequences code for this CDR3. The chain's CDR3 is CASSEASNQPQHF. CDR3 nucleotide sequence: TGTGCCAGCAGTGAAGCAAGCAATCAGCCCCAGCATTTT. The chain recombines TRBV6-1 with TRBJ1-5, with no clear D. The CDR3 loop spans 13 amino acids. V gave up 0 bases and J gave up 1 base, with 1 base separating them. The germline V gene encodes CDR1 MNHNS and CDR2 SASEGT.

The chain joins TRBV29-1 to TRBJ1-3; 9 bases are a match to TRBD1. Per the germline V gene, CDR1 is SQVTM and CDR2 is ANQGSEA. With 7 bases clipped from V and 0 bases from J, the junction kept 4 bases outside the gene matches. This CDR3 spans 14 amino acids. The CDR3 loop is CSAMTGGSGNTIYF. CDR3 DNA sequence: TGCAGCGCCATGACAGGGGGCTCTGGAAACACCATATATTTT.

This sequence joins TRBV6-1 and TRBJ2-2, with 11 bases fitting TRBD2. Germline CDR1 reads MNHNS; CDR2 reads SASEGT. The length of the CDR3 is 16 residues. J gave up 6 bases and V 4 bases, and 7 bases lay outside the gene matches. This CDR3 reads CASSVISGGAPGELFF. CDR3 DNA sequence: TGTGCCAGCAGTGTAATTAGCGGGGGGGCCCCCGGGGAGCTGTTTTTT.

This clone came up once. V is TRBV5-1 and J is TRBJ2-3; 10 bases match TRBD2. The trim removed 0 bases at V and 2 bases at J, leaving 6 bases unmatched. The germline V gene has CDR1 SGHRS and CDR2 YFSETQ. There are 17 residues in the CDR3. For the CDR3, the DNA is TGCGCCAGCAGCTTGGCGGCTAGCGGGGGATCCACAGATACGCAGTATTTT. As protein: CASSLAASGGSTDTQYF.

The chain recombines TRBV7-3 with TRBJ1-1, with TRBD1 matching 7 bases. The CDR3 contains 15 residues. Germline V gene data show CDR1 as SGHTA and CDR2 as FQGTGA. V trimming: 5 bases; J trimming: 1 base; junction bases outside the gene matches: 7. The CDR3 is CASSEQGNKNTEAFF. The DNA for the CDR3 is TGTGCCAGCAGCGAACAGGGGAATAAGAACACTGAAGCTTTCTTT.

This chain joins TRBV2 and TRBJ2-3; D assignment may be TRBD1 or TRBD2 (5 bases each). V was clipped by 6 bases and J by 0 bases, with 13 bases between them. This CDR3 comprises 15 residues. From germline, CDR1 is SNHLY and CDR2 FYNNEI. This CDR3 is CASRRQRTSTDTQYF. The CDR3 DNA reads as TGTGCCAGCAGAAGACAGCGGACGAGCACAGATACGCAGTATTTT.

This chain connects TRBV2 to TRBJ1-4, with D possibly being TRBD1 (6 bases). Germline lookup yields CDR1 SNHLY and CDR2 FYNNEI. Trimming left V 5 bases short and J 4 bases short, with 14 bases between. The CDR3 is made up of 15 amino acids. The CDR3 nucleotides are TGTGCCAGCAGTAAAACAGGGAGGGTTAATGAAAAACTGTTTTTT. It codes for CASSKTGRVNEKLFF.

This chain uses TRBV5-1 with TRBJ2-3; 12 bases match TRBD2. The CDR3 runs to 17 residues. Per germline, CDR1 SGHRS and CDR2 YFSETQ. V trimming: 2 bases; J trimming: 3 bases; junction bases outside the gene matches: 7. CDR3 residues: CASSLLTSGGSTDTQYF. The CDR3 DNA reads TGCGCCAGCAGCTTACTGACTAGCGGGGGATCTACAGATACGCAGTATTTT. The full variable domain, in which reference TRBV5-1 and TRBJ2-3 provide the parts outside the CDR3, is KAGVTQTPRYLIKTRGQQVTLSCSPISGHRSVSWYQQTPGQGLQFLFEYFSETQRNKGNFPGRFSGRQFSNSRSEMNVSTLELGDSALYLCASSLLTSGGSTDTQYFGPGTRLTVL.

CDR3 coding DNA: TGCAGTGCTAGTGCTAGTCATGCCACTGAAGCTTTCTTT. This encodes CSASASHATEAFF. The rearrangement uses TRBV20-1 and TRBJ1-1; D is unresolved. The germline V gene has CDR1 DFQATT and CDR2 SNEGSKA (reference sequence). This CDR3 has 13 residues. Trimming took off 3 bases at V and 4 bases at J, with 12 bases between the two ends.

The chain recombines TRBV3-1 (or the pseudogene TRBV3-2) with TRBJ2-3; 8 bases agree with TRBD2. In germline, CDR1 is LGHDT, CDR2 YNNKEL (reference sequence). The CDR3 runs 14 residues. The V and J ends lost 4 bases and 3 bases, in that order; junction bases with no gene match: 3. The CDR3 nucleotides read TGTGCCAGCAGCCGAGCGGGGGTTACAGATACGCAGTATTTT. It specifies CASSRAGVTDTQYF.

The chain links TRBV6-4 to TRBJ1-2; 9 bases align to TRBD1. Germline V gives CDR1 MRHNA, CDR2 SNTAGT. This CDR3 contains 13 residues. Trimming cost V 5 bases and J 6 bases; bases outside gene matches: 4. The chain's CDR3 is CASSRTGDDGYTF. The CDR3 DNA follows: TGTGCCAGCAGTAGGACAGGGGACGATGGCTACACCTTC.

V usage is TRBV7-3 and J usage is TRBJ2-7; no firm D call. The CDR3 runs 16 residues. Between the trimmed V and J ends, which lost 1 base and 2 bases, there was a span of 15 bases. Looked up from germline, CDR1 is SGHTA and CDR2 is FQGTGA. CDR3 in amino acids: CASSLKPSGRPYEQYF. CDR3 DNA sequence: TGTGCCAGCAGCTTAAAACCTAGTGGGCGGCCCTACGAGCAGTACTTC.

This clone appeared once. This chain links TRBV3-1 (or the pseudogene TRBV3-2) with TRBJ2-1, with 8 bases fitting TRBD2. The CDR3 has 18 residues. Germline CDR1 and CDR2: LGHDT and YNNKEL (reference sequence). With 5 bases clipped from V and 1 base from J, the junction kept 13 bases outside the gene matches. CDR3 sequence: CASSSLQLRGGSYNEQFF. In DNA form, the CDR3 reads TGTGCCAGCAGCTCTCTCCAATTACGGGGGGGGTCCTACAATGAGCAGTTCTTC.

A few counts support this clone. V and J are TRBV7-3 and TRBJ2-4; 8 nucleotides line up with TRBD2. The V and J ends lost 6 bases and 8 bases, in that order; junction bases with no gene match: 6. The CDR3 spans 13 residues. In germline, CDR1 is SGHTA, CDR2 FQGTGA. CDR3 sequence reads: CASRYSGEDIQYF. DNA of the CDR3: TGTGCCAGCAGGTATAGCGGGGAAGACATTCAGTACTTC.

This clone appeared a single time. The chain is built from TRBV10-1 and TRBJ1-5, with D uncertain. V was trimmed by 8 bases and J by 1 base, leaving 9 bases between them. The CDR3 covers 13 residues. Per germline, CDR1 WNHNN and CDR2 SYGVQD (reference sequence). This CDR3 reads CASHVGSNQPQHF. For the CDR3, the DNA is TGCGCCAGCCACGTCGGAAGCAATCAGCCCCAGCATTTT.

The chain uses TRBV5-5 and TRBJ2-7; D possibly corresponds to TRBD1 (5 bases). The length of the CDR3 is 15 residues. Trimming removed 2 bases from V and 2 bases from J, with 14 bases in between. The germline gives CDR1 SGHKS, CDR2 YYEKEE (reference sequence). CDR3 amino acids: CASSFLDTAPYEQYF. In DNA, the CDR3 is TGTGCCAGCAGCTTCCTGGACACGGCCCCCTACGAGCAGTACTTC.

This clone was seen a single time. The J gene is TRBJ1-3, the V gene TRBV19; perhaps TRBD1 as D (6 bases). The germline gives CDR1 LNHDA, CDR2 SQIVND (reference sequence). The CDR3 runs to 16 residues. Between the trimmed V and J ends, which lost 5 bases and 2 bases, there was a span of 16 bases. The CDR3 coding sequence is TGTGCCAGTAGTGCCAACCAAGGGGGGACTGGAAACACCATATATTTT. It translates to CASSANQGGTGNTIYF. Looking up the rest from reference TRBV19 and TRBJ1-3 gives the full variable domain: DGGITQSPKYLFRKEGQNVTLSCEQNLNHDAMYWYRQDPGQGLRLIYYSQIVNDFQKGDIAEGYSVSREKKESFPLTVTSAQKNPTAFYLCASSANQGGTGNTIYFGEGSWLTVV.